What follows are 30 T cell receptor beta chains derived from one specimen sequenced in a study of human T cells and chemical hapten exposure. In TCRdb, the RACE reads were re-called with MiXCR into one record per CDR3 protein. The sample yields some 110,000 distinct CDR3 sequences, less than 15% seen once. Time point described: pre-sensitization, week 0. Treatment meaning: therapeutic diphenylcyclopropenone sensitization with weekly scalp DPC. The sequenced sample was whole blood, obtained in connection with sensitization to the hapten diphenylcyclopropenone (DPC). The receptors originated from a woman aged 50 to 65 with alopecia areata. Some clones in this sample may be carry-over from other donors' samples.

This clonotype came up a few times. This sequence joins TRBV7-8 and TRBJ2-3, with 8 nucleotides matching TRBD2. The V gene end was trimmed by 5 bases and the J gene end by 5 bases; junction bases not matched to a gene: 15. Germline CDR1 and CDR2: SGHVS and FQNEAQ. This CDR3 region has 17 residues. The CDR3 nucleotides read TGTGCCAGCAGCCCGCGGTTACTAGCGGAAACCGAAGATACGCAGTATTTT. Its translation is CASSPRLLAETEDTQYF.

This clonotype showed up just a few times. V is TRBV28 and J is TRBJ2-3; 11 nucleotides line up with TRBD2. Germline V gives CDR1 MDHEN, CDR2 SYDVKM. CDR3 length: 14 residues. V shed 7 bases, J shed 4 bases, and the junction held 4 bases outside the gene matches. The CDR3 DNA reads TGTGCCAGCATACTAGCGGGAGTCGCAGATACGCAGTATTTT. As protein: CASILAGVADTQYF.

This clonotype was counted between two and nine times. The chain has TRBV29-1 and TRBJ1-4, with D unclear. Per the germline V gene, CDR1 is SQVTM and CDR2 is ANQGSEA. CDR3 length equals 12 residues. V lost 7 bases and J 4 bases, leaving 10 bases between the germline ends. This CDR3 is CSAGRVNEKLFF. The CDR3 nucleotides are TGCAGCGCCGGTAGGGTTAATGAAAAACTGTTTTTT.

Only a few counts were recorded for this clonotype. CDR3 residues: CASSPPQRTGANVLTF. Here the CDR3 DNA reads TGTGCCAGCTCACCTCCACAAAGGACTGGGGCCAACGTCCTGACTTTC. V gene TRBV18 combines with J gene TRBJ2-6; no reliable D call. Trimming took off 3 bases at V and 2 bases at J, with 11 bases between the two ends. The germline gives CDR1 KGHSH, CDR2 LQKENI. The CDR3 runs to 16 residues. Using reference TRBV18 and TRBJ2-6 for the parts outside the CDR3, the full variable domain is NAGVMQNPRHLVRRRGQEARLRCSPMKGHSHVYWYRQLPEEGLKFMVYLQKENIIDESGMPKERFSAEFPKEGPSILRIQQVVRGDSAAYFCASSPPQRTGANVLTFGAGSRLTVL.

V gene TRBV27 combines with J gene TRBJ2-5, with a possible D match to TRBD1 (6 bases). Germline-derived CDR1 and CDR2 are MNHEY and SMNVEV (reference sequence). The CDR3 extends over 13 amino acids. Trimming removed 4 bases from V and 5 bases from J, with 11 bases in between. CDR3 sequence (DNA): TGTGCCAGCAGTTACAGGGTCGGGGAGACCCAGTACTTC. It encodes CASSYRVGETQYF.

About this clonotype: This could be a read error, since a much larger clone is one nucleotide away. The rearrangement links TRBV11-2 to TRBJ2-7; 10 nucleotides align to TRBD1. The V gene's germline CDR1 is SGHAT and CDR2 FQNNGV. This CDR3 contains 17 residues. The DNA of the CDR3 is TGTGCCAGCGGCTTAGTCGCGACAGGGGGCAGATACTACGAGCAGTACTTC. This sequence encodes CASGLVATGGRYYEQYF.

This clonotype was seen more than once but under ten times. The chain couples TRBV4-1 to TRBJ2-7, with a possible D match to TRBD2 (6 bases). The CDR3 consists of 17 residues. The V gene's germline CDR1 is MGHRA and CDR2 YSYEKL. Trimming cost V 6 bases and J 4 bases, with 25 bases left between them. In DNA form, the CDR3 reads TGCGCCAGCAGACCGACCGCGACGGGCTACCGGGGGTACGAGCAGTACTTC. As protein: CASRPTATGYRGYEQYF.

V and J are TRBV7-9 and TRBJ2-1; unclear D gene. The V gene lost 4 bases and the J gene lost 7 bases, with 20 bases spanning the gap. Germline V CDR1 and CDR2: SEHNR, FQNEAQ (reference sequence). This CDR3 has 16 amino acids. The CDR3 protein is CASSSAQVGLVNEQFF. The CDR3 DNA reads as TGTGCCAGCAGCTCCGCCCAGGTAGGATTGGTGAATGAGCAGTTCTTC.

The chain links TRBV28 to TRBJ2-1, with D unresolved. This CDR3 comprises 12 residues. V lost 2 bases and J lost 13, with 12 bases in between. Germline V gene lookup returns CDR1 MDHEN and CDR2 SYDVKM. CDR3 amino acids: CASSLLSVSQFF. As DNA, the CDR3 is TGTGCCAGCAGTTTACTTTCAGTTAGCCAGTTCTTC.

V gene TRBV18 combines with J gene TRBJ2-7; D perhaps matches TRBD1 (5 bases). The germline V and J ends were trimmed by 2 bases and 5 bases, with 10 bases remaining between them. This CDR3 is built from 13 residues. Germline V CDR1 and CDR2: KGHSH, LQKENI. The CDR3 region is CASSPGQGDEQYF. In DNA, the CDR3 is TGTGCCAGCTCACCAGGGCAGGGTGACGAGCAGTACTTC.

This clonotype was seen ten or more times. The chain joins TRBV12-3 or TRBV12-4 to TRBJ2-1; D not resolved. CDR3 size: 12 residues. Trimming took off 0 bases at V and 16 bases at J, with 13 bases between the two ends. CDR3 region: CASSLAFAAPFF. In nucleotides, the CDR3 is TGTGCCAGCAGTTTAGCGTTCGCGGCCCCCTTCTTC.

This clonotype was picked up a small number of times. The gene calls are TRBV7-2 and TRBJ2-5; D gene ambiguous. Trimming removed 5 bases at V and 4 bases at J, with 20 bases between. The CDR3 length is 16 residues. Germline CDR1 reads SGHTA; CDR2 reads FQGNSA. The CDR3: CASSPSRASIRETQYF. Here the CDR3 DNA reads TGTGCCAGCAGCCCGTCCCGGGCGTCGATTAGAGAGACCCAGTACTTC.

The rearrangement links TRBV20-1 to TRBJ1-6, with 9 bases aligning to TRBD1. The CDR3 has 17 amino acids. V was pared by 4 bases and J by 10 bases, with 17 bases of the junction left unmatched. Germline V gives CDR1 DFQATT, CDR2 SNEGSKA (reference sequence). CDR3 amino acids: CSAKAGTGFLSGSPLHF. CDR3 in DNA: TGCAGTGCTAAGGCCGGGACAGGGTTTCTGTCAGGGTCACCCCTCCACTTT.

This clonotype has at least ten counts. In DNA, the CDR3 is TGTGCCAGCAAGACGGTGTACTCCACTGAAGCTTTCTTT. Encoded protein: CASKTVYSTEAFF. The chain recombines TRBV6-5 with TRBJ1-1; D is undetermined. Trimming took off 7 bases at V and 4 bases at J, with 13 bases between the two ends. Germline V gives CDR1 MNHEY, CDR2 SVGAGI. The CDR3 is 13 residues long.

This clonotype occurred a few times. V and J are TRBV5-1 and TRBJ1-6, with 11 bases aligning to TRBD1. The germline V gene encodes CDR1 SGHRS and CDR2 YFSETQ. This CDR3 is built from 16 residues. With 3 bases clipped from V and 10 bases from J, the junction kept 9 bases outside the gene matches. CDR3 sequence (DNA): TGCGCCAGCAGCTCGAACGCCGGGACAGGGGGATCACCCCTCCACTTT. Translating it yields CASSSNAGTGGSPLHF.

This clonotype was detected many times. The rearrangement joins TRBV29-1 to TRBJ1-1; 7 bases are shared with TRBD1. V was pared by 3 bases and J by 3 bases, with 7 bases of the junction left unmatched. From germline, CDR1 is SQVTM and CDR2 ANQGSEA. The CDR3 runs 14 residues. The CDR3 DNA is TGCAGCGTTGAGAGGTGGCAGGGGGACACTGAAGCTTTCTTT. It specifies CSVERWQGDTEAFF. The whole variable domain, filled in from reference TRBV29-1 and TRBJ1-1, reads SAVISQKPSRDICQRGTSLTIQCQVDSQVTMMFWYRQQPGQSLTLIATANQGSEATYESGFVIDKFPISRPNLTFSTLTVSNMSPEDSSIYLCSVERWQGDTEAFFGQGTRLTVV.

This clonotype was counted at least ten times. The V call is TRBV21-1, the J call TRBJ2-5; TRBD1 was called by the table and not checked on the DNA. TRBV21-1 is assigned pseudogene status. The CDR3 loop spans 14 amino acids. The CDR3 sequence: CASTKGGRAETQYF. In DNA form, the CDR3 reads TGTGCCAGCACCAAGGGGGGGCGAGCGGAGACCCAGTACTTC.

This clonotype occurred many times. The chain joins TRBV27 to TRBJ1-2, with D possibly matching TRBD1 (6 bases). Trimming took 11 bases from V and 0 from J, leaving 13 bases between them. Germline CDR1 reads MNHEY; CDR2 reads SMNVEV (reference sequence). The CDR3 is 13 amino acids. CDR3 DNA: TGTGCCTCTTGGACAGTCGCTAACTATGGCTACACCTTC. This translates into CASWTVANYGYTF.

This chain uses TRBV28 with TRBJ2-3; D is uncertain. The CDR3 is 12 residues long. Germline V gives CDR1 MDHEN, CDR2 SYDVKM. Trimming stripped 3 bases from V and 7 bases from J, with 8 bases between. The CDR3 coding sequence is TGTGCCAGCAGTTTGAAGGGCCATACGCAGTATTTT. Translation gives CASSLKGHTQYF.

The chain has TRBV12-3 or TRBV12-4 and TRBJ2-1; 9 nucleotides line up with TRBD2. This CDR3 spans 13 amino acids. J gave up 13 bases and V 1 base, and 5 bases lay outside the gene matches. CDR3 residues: CASSLGLAETQFF. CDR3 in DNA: TGTGCCAGCAGTTTAGGACTAGCGGAGACCCAGTTCTTC.

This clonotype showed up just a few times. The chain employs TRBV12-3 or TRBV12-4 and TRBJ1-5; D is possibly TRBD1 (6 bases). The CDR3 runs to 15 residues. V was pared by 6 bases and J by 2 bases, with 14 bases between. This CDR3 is CASRSSGEGNQPQHF. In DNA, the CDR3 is TGTGCCAGCAGATCCTCAGGGGAGGGCAATCAGCCCCAGCATTTT.

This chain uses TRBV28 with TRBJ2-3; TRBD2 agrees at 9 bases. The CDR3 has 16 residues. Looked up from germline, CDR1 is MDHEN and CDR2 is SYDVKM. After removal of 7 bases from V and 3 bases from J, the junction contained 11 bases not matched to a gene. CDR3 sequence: CASNLVAGDGTDTQYF. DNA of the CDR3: TGTGCCAGCAACCTCGTAGCGGGAGATGGGACAGATACGCAGTATTTT.

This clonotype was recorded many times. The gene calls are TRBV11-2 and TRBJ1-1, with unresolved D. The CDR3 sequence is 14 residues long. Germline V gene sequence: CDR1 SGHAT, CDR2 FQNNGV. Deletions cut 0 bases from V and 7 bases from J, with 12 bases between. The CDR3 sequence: CASSLDLRRLEAFF. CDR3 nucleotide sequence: TGTGCCAGCAGCTTAGATCTACGGAGGCTTGAAGCTTTCTTT.

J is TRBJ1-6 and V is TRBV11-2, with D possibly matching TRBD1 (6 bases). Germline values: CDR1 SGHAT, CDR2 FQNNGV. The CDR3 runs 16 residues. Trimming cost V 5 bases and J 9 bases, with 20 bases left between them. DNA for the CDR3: TGTGCCAGCAGCCTACAAGAGACAGGAAGCAGTTCACCCCTCCACTTT. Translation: CASSLQETGSSSPLHF.

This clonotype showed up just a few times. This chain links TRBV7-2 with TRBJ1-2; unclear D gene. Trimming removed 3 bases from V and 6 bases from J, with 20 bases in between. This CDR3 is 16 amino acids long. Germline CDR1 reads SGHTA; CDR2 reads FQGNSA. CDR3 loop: CASSFSGTAYLNGYTF. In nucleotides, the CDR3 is TGTGCCAGCAGCTTTTCCGGAACAGCCTACCTCAATGGCTACACCTTC.

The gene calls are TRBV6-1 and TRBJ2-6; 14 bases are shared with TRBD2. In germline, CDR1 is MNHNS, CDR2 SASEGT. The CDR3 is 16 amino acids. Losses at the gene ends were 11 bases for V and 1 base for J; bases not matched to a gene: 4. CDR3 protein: CAEGLAGASGANVLTF. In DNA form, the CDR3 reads TGTGCCGAGGGACTAGCGGGGGCTTCTGGGGCCAACGTCCTGACTTTC.

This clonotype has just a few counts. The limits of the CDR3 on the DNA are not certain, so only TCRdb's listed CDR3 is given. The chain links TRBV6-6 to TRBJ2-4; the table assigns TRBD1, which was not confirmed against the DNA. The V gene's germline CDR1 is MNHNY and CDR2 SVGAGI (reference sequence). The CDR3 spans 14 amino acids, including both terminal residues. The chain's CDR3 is CASSSSTGLDIQYF.

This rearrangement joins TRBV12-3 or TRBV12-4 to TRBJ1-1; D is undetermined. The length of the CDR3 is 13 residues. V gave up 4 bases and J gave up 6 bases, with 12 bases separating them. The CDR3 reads CASSSRIIAEAFF. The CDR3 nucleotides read TGTGCCAGCAGTTCTCGGATTATCGCTGAAGCTTTCTTT.

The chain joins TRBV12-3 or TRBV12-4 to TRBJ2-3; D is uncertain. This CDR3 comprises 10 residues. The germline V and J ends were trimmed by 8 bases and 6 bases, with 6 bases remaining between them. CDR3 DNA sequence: TGTGCCAGCGGGCAGGATACGCAGTATTTT. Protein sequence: CASGQDTQYF.

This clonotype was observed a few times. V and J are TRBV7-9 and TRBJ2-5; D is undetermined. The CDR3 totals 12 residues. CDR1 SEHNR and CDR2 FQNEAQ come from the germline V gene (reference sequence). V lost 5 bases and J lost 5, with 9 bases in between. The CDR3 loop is CASSQAPETQYF. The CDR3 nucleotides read TGTGCCAGCAGCCAAGCACCGGAGACCCAGTACTTC. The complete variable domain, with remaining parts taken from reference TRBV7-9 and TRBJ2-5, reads DTGVSQNPRHKITKRGQNVTFRCDPISEHNRLYWYRQTLGQGPEFLTYFQNEAQLEKSRLLSDRFSAERPKGSFSTLEIQRTEQGDSAMYLCASSQAPETQYFGPGTRLLVL.